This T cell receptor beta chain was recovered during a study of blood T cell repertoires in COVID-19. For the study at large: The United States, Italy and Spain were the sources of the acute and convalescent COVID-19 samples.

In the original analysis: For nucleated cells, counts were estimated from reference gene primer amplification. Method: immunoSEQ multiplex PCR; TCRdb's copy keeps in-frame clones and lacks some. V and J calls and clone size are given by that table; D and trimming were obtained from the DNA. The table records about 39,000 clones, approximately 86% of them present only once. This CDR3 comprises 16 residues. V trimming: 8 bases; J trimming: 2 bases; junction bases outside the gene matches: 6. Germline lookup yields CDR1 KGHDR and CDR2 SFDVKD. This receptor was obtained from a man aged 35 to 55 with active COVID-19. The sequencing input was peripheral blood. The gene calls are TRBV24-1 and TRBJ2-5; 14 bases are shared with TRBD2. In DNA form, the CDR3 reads TGTGCCACCACCGGGACTAGCGGGAGAGGACAAGAGACCCAGTACTTC. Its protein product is CATTGTSGRGQETQYF.